The rows below give T cell receptor beta chains drawn from one sample of a study of human T cells and chemical hapten exposure. TCRdb passed the RACE reads through MiXCR, listing each CDR3 protein once. The sample holds about 85,000 distinct CDR3 sequences, roughly 10% seen once. The sequencing used whole blood, collected in connection with sensitization to the hapten diphenylcyclopropenone (DPC). The source is a man aged 18 to 30 with alopecia areata. Some clones in this sample may be carry-over from other donors' samples. The CDR3 runs from the conserved cysteine through the conserved F or W. D genes are given only for firm matches. Size is omitted from some rows. Given values are once, few, many or a class for expanded clones.

CDR3 length | J gene | clone size | D gene | V gene | CDR3 DNA | CDR3 protein
19 | TRBJ2-4 | many | TRBD1 | TRBV6-6 | TGTGCCAGCAGTTTCTCAGAATGGACAGGGGGCTCTAATAATCGATTTCAGTACTTC | CASSFSEWTGGSNNRFQYF
13 | TRBJ1-1 | - | TRBD1 | TRBV7-6 | TGTGCCAGCAGCCGCGGGACAGGGAGTGAAGCTTTCTTT | CASSRGTGSEAFF
14 | TRBJ2-5 | few | - | TRBV6-5 | TGTGCCAGCAGTTACTCGGATGAACAAGAGACCCAGTACTTC | CASSYSDEQETQYF
13 | TRBJ1-1 | - | - | TRBV20-1 | TGCAGTGCTAGGGAGAGAGGGCACGGTGAAGCTTTCTTT | CSARERGHGEAFF
11 | TRBJ2-5 | many | - | TRBV29-1 | TGCAGCGCGGGTGACCAAGAGACCCAGTACTTC | CSAGDQETQYF
17 | TRBJ2-5 | - | - | TRBV5-4 | TGTGCCAGCAGCTCTCCACACCAAACCGGGACCCCCCAGTCCCAGTACTTC | CASSSPHQTGTPQSQYF
14 | TRBJ2-4 | - | TRBD2 | TRBV20-1 | TGCAGTGCCCACTCCGGGGGGGCCGGGAACATTCAGTACTTC | CSAHSGGAGNIQYF
15 | TRBJ1-2 | many | - | TRBV7-9 | TGTGCCAGCAGCTTACTAGCACAGGGCTTATATGGCTACACCTTC | CASSLLAQGLYGYTF
15 | TRBJ1-1 | - | TRBD1 | TRBV27 | TGTGCCAGCAGTTTATTACCGGGACAGGGGGCTGAAGCTTTCTTT | CASSLLPGQGAEAFF
15 | TRBJ2-4 | - | TRBD1 | TRBV12-3/TRBV12-4 | TGTGCCAGCAAAAGACAGGGGTTAGCCAAAAACATTCAGTACTTC | CASKRQGLAKNIQYF
14 | TRBJ2-7 | many | - | TRBV20-1 | TGCAGTGCTAGAGATCGATCATATAACTACGAGCAGTACTTC | CSARDRSYNYEQYF
12 | TRBJ1-2 | many | - | TRBV20-1 | TGCAGTGCCCCCCCGGGGGGCGATCGCTACACCTTC | CSAPPGGDRYTF
12 | TRBJ1-1 | - | - | TRBV7-2 | TGTGCCAGCAGCTCGATCTGGATGGGGGATAGCTTT | CASSSIWMGDSF
15 | TRBJ2-3 | few | TRBD2 | TRBV28 | TGTGCCAGCGCGGGAGCTTTTACTAGCACAGATACGCAGTATTTT | CASAGAFTSTDTQYF
14 | TRBJ1-6 | - | TRBD1 | TRBV19 | TGTGCCAGTAGTATGACAGGGAATAATTCACCCCTCCACTTT | CASSMTGNNSPLHF
14 | TRBJ1-5 | - | TRBD1 | TRBV7-2 | TGTGCCAGCAGGGCCGGGACAGTGAATCAGCCCCAGCATTTT | CASRAGTVNQPQHF
10 | TRBJ1-2 | - | - | TRBV2 | TGTGCCAGCAGTGTCCGTGGCTACACCTTC | CASSVRGYTF
14 | TRBJ1-2 | many | TRBD1 | TRBV29-1 | TGCAGCGTTCTGAATCGGGACAGGGGCTATGGCTACACCTTC | CSVLNRDRGYGYTF
14 | TRBJ2-1 | many | - | TRBV11-3 | TGTGCCAGCAGCTTAGATCTGAGGGACAATGAGCAGTTCTTC | CASSLDLRDNEQFF
13 | TRBJ1-2 | many | - | TRBV29-1 | TGCAGCGTTGGGCAGGGAACTAACTATGGCTACACCTTC | CSVGQGTNYGYTF
13 | TRBJ2-7 | - | - | TRBV6-2/TRBV6-3 | TGTGCCAGCAGTTACTCAGCCATCTACGAGCAGTACTTC | CASSYSAIYEQYF
19 | TRBJ2-2 | - | TRBD2 | TRBV25-1 | TGTGCCAGCAGTGAACGTGGACTAGCGGGGCCACTGCGGACCGGGGAGCTGTTTTTT | CASSERGLAGPLRTGELFF
12 | TRBJ2-7 | few | TRBD1 | TRBV29-1 | TGCAGCGTACAGGGGTTTTCCTACGAGCAGTACTTC | CSVQGFSYEQYF
16 | TRBJ2-5 | many | - | TRBV11-2 | TGTGCCAGCAGATCAGGGGATTTCCAGGGTCAAGAGACCCAGTACTTC | CASRSGDFQGQETQYF
13 | TRBJ2-1 | - | - | TRBV7-3 | TGTGCCAGCAGCCCAAACTCCTACAATGAGCAGTTCTTC | CASSPNSYNEQFF
13 | TRBJ1-1 | many | - | TRBV29-1 | TGCAGCGTTGAAAAGGGGATGAACACTGAAGCTTTCTTT | CSVEKGMNTEAFF
15 | TRBJ1-1 | few | - | TRBV5-4 | TGTGCCAGCAGCTTGGCCCCCAGGGCAAGGACTGAAGCTTTCTTT | CASSLAPRARTEAFF
15 | TRBJ1-3 | many | TRBD1 | TRBV20-1 | TGCAGTGCTAGAGATAGGGGGCGATCTGGAAACACCATATATTTT | CSARDRGRSGNTIYF
15 | TRBJ2-3 | few | TRBD2 | TRBV7-2 | TGTGCCAGCAGCTATTTAGCGGGGGTAGCAGATACGCAGTATTTT | CASSYLAGVADTQYF
16 | TRBJ2-7 | many | TRBD1 | TRBV24-1 | TGTGCCACCAGTGACGCGCCGGGACAGGGCTCCTACGAGCAGTACTTC | CATSDAPGQGSYEQYF
16 | TRBJ2-2 | many | - | TRBV3-1 | TGTGCCAGCAGCCAAGTTAGCGCGGGAAACACCGGGGAGCTGTTTTTT | CASSQVSAGNTGELFF
14 | TRBJ2-7 | many | - | TRBV11-2 | TGTGCCAGCAGCTCAAAGGGGCTCGTCCACGAGCAGTACTTC | CASSSKGLVHEQYF
14 | TRBJ2-1 | - | TRBD2 | TRBV7-3 | TGTGCCAGCAACTTGTCCGGGGGGGACAATGAGCAGTTCTTC | CASNLSGGDNEQFF
16 | TRBJ2-3 | many | - | TRBV4-3 | TGCGCCAGCAGCCAAGATGTCGGGATGGGGGCAGATACGCAGTATTTT | CASSQDVGMGADTQYF
14 | TRBJ1-5 | many | TRBD1 | TRBV20-1 | TGCAGTGCTTCTGCGGGGACAGGGAATCAGCCCCAGCATTTT | CSASAGTGNQPQHF
12 | TRBJ1-6 | few | - | TRBV7-2 | TGTGCCAGCAGCCAAGTGGGGTCACCCCTCCACTTT | CASSQVGSPLHF
13 | TRBJ2-5 | few | - | TRBV25-1 | TGTGCCAGCAGTGGGGGGGTTGGAAAGACCCAGTACTTC | CASSGGVGKTQYF
14 | TRBJ2-5 | many | - | TRBV7-6 | TGTGCCAGCGGAACGACGCGGGGCGAAGAGACCCAGTACTTC | CASGTTRGEETQYF
17 | TRBJ2-6 | - | TRBD1 | TRBV7-8 | TGTGCCAGCAGCTTTCGTTCGACAGGGGCCGGGGCCAACGTCCTGACTTTC | CASSFRSTGAGANVLTF